These 21 T cell receptor beta chains share one sample of origin, sequenced in a study of cytomegalovirus exposure and HLA in healthy donors. Use of 60 Vbeta and 13 Jbeta primers characterized the PCR. Repertoires were generated with immunoSEQ multiplex PCR, while TCRdb's copy carries only in-frame clones and drops some. The table records about 160,000 clones, around 78% of them present only once. Sequenced sample: PBMCs. The receptors derive from a woman aged 40 to 50 in good health and CMV-seronegative.

This clone was found a few times. V gene TRBV27 combines with J gene TRBJ2-2; 14 nucleotides align to TRBD2. The CDR3 consists of 16 residues. Germline V gene lookup returns CDR1 MNHEY and CDR2 SMNVEV (reference sequence). J lost 5 bases, V lost 6 bases, and 5 bases had no gene match. In DNA form, the CDR3 reads TGTGCCAGCAGCCGCCGGACTAGCGGGAGGACCGGGGAGCTGTTTTTT. This encodes CASSRRTSGRTGELFF.

J is TRBJ1-5 and V is TRBV2; 8 bases align to TRBD1. Germline V gives CDR1 SNHLY, CDR2 FYNNEI. The CDR3 contains 15 residues. V was clipped by 4 bases and J by 6 bases; unmatched bases: 8. The CDR3 reads CASSGYTGGIQPQHF. The CDR3 region has the DNA TGTGCCAGCAGTGGGTATACAGGGGGGATTCAGCCCCAGCATTTT.

This chain links TRBV7-9 with TRBJ2-7; 9 bases match TRBD2. The CDR3 is 13 residues long. V dropped 8 bases and J dropped 3; count of bases not matched to a gene: 5. The germline CDR1 and CDR2 sequences are SEHNR and FQNEAQ (reference sequence). The CDR3 DNA is TGTGCCAGCCAGACTAGCGGAAGCTACGAGCAGTACTTC. It is translated as CASQTSGSYEQYF. Together with reference TRBV7-9 and TRBJ2-7, the CDR3 gives the full variable domain: DTGVSQNPRHKITKRGQNVTFRCDPISEHNRLYWYRQTLGQGPEFLTYFQNEAQLEKSRLLSDRFSAERPKGSFSTLEIQRTEQGDSAMYLCASQTSGSYEQYFGPGTRLTVT.

The CDR3 DNA reads as TGTGCCAGCCGACCAGGGGAGTCGGGTGGCTACACCTTC. Its translation: CASRPGESGGYTF. The chain joins TRBV7-3 to TRBJ1-2; possible D gene TRBD1, 6 bases. CDR3 length: 13 amino acids. V was trimmed by 8 bases and J by 7 bases, leaving 17 bases between them. Germline loops: CDR1 SGHTA, CDR2 FQGTGA.

This chain connects TRBV4-1 to TRBJ2-5; maybe TRBD2 (5 bases). V was cut by 4 bases and J by 0 bases, with 9 bases left in between. Germline V gives CDR1 MGHRA, CDR2 YSYEKL. CDR3 length: 14 residues. CDR3 in amino acids: CASSPLEYQETQYF. CDR3 coding DNA: TGCGCCAGCAGCCCACTAGAGTACCAAGAGACCCAGTACTTC.

This chain links TRBV19 with TRBJ2-7; 7 nucleotides match TRBD2. Germline V lookup: CDR1 LNHDA, CDR2 SQIVND (reference sequence). The CDR3 totals 14 residues. V trimming: 7 bases; J trimming: 6 bases; junction bases outside the gene matches: 12. The DNA of the CDR3 is TGTGCCAGTACCGTTCGCGGGAGAACGGGCGAGCAGTACTTC. Translation gives CASTVRGRTGEQYF.

The chain combines TRBV5-8 with TRBJ2-3, with TRBD2 matching over 7 bases. J lost 6 bases, V lost 4 bases, and 11 bases had no gene match. This CDR3 has 15 residues. CDR1 is SGHTS, CDR2 YDEGEE, per germline. The chain's CDR3 is CASSPRLASLDTQYF. The CDR3 nucleotides read TGTGCCAGCAGCCCAAGACTAGCTTCTTTGGATACGCAGTATTTT.

The chain carries TRBV7-6 and TRBJ2-5; TRBD2 matches at 11 bases. V shed 6 bases, J shed 5 bases, and the junction held 11 bases outside the gene matches. The germline gives CDR1 SGHVS, CDR2 FNYEAQ. The CDR3 runs to 16 residues. The CDR3 coding sequence is TGTGCCAGCAGTCGTCGGACTAGCGGGTTGGGGGAGACCCAGTACTTC. Its protein product is CASSRRTSGLGETQYF.

This clone appeared a few times. This rearrangement joins TRBV19 to TRBJ2-7; TRBD1 matches at 8 bases. This CDR3 has 13 amino acids. Germline CDR1 and CDR2: LNHDA and SQIVND (reference sequence). The junction had 3 bases not matched to a gene; V was cut back by 5 bases and J by 3 bases. The CDR3: CASSAGQDYEQYF. Here the CDR3 DNA reads TGTGCCAGTAGTGCGGGACAGGACTACGAGCAGTACTTC.

The rearrangement joins TRBV2 to TRBJ1-5, with unresolved D. The V gene lost 8 bases and the J gene lost 4 bases, with 15 bases spanning the gap. The CDR3 has 14 residues. Germline CDR1 is SNHLY and CDR2 is FYNNEI. This CDR3 is CASVGLNRNQPQHF. The DNA of the CDR3 is TGTGCCAGCGTCGGGTTGAACCGTAATCAGCCCCAGCATTTT.

This clone was observed a single time. The chain links TRBV28 to TRBJ1-5; 9 nucleotides line up with TRBD1. J lost 2 bases, V lost 2 bases, and 7 bases had no gene match. The CDR3 consists of 17 residues. Germline CDR1 MDHEN, CDR2 SYDVKM. This CDR3 is CASSLPLQGAGNQPQHF. The DNA for the CDR3 is TGTGCCAGCAGTTTACCCTTACAGGGGGCTGGCAATCAGCCCCAGCATTTT.

The V call is TRBV7-9, the J call TRBJ2-3, with TRBD2 identical over 7 bases. The CDR3 totals 14 residues. Germline CDR1 reads SEHNR; CDR2 reads FQNEAQ (reference sequence). V shed 4 bases, J shed 2 bases, and the junction held 3 bases outside the gene matches. For the CDR3, the DNA is TGTGCCAGCAGCTCTAGCGGACACACAGATACGCAGTATTTT. It encodes CASSSSGHTDTQYF. The full variable domain, rest sourced from reference TRBV7-9 and TRBJ2-3, is DTGVSQNPRHKITKRGQNVTFRCDPISEHNRLYWYRQTLGQGPEFLTYFQNEAQLEKSRLLSDRFSAERPKGSFSTLEIQRTEQGDSAMYLCASSSSGHTDTQYFGPGTRLTVL.

This chain joins TRBV9 and TRBJ2-1; D call uncertain. This CDR3 spans 12 amino acids. Germline assignment: CDR1 SGDLS and CDR2 YYNGEE. V was clipped by 4 bases and J by 7 bases, with 9 bases between them. This chain's CDR3 is CASSTPGNEQFF. The CDR3 DNA reads as TGTGCCAGCAGCACCCCAGGAAATGAGCAGTTCTTC.

The chain carries TRBV7-3 and TRBJ2-5; TRBD2 aligns across 7 bases. The germline CDR1 and CDR2 sequences are SGHTA and FQGTGA. V lost 2 bases, J lost 5 bases, and 8 bases stayed unmatched. The CDR3 covers 15 residues. The CDR3 coding sequence is TGTGCCAGCAGCTTATGGGGCGGGAGTGTGGAGACCCAGTACTTC. This encodes CASSLWGGSVETQYF.

This CDR3 reads CASSRGLGAYEQYF. The CDR3 coding sequence is TGTGCCAGCAGCCGAGGACTAGGAGCCTACGAGCAGTACTTC. The chain employs TRBV6-5 and TRBJ2-5; 7 bases line up with TRBD2. The DNA end is more similar to TRBJ2-7, so the J call may be wrong. The germline gives CDR1 MNHEY, CDR2 SVGAGI. The CDR3 runs 14 residues.

The chain is built from TRBV6-6 and TRBJ1-2; 10 nucleotides agree with TRBD1. This CDR3 spans 15 amino acids. V was clipped by 5 bases and J by 3 bases; unmatched bases: 6. Germline CDR1 MNHNY, CDR2 SVGAGI (reference sequence). CDR3 DNA: TGTGCCAGCAGTCGAGACAGGGGGCTGGACTATGGCTACACCTTC. It codes for CASSRDRGLDYGYTF.

CDR3 sequence reads: CASSPTSFAGETQYF. The CDR3, as DNA: TGTGCCAGCTCGCCAACTAGTTTCGCAGGAGAGACCCAGTACTTC. The chain carries TRBV18 and TRBJ2-5, with D possibly TRBD2 on 5 matching bases. Trimming removed 6 bases from V and 4 bases from J, with 18 bases in between. Germline CDR1 is KGHSH and CDR2 is LQKENI. This CDR3 is built from 15 residues.

DNA for the CDR3: TGCAGCGTCGCAGCGGACTCGTTTTACAATGAGCAGTTCTTC. This translates into CSVAADSFYNEQFF. The V gene is TRBV29-1, the J gene TRBJ2-1, with D perhaps TRBD2 (5 bases). Germline V gene sequence: CDR1 SQVTM, CDR2 ANQGSEA. V lost 6 bases and J lost 4, with 16 bases in between. This CDR3 has 14 amino acids.

This clone appeared once. The chain carries TRBV30 and TRBJ1-4; weak D call: TRBD1 (6 bases). This CDR3 has 14 amino acids. The V and J ends lost 1 base and 6 bases respectively, with 12 bases between them. CDR1 and CDR2 (germline): GTSNPN, SVGIG (reference sequence). CDR3 in DNA: TGTGCCTGGAGTGACGGCCAGGGGTATGAAAAACTGTTTTTT. It specifies CAWSDGQGYEKLFF. Full variable domain (remainder filled in from reference TRBV30 and TRBJ1-4): SQTIHQWPATLVQPVGSPLSLECTVEGTSNPNLYWYRQAAGRGLQLLFYSVGIGQISSEVPQNLSASRPQDRQFILSSKKLLLSDSGFYLCAWSDGQGYEKLFFGSGTQLSVL.

The chain links TRBV19 to TRBJ2-2, with a possible D match to TRBD1 (6 bases). Germline CDR1 LNHDA, CDR2 SQIVND (reference sequence). V dropped 9 bases and J dropped 2 bases, with 28 bases sitting between them. The CDR3 contains 19 residues. The CDR3 region has the DNA TGTGCCAGCCTTTCCTTGACAGGCGTCTTCGTTCCTAACACCGGGGAGCTGTTTTTT. Translating gives CASLSLTGVFVPNTGELFF.

The chain is built from TRBV1 and TRBJ1-3. TRBV1 is a pseudogene locus. The length of the CDR3 is 18 residues. The CDR3 DNA reads as TGCACCAGCAGCCACATCAGGGAGGGAAAGACCTCTGGAAACACCATATATTTT. Translating it yields CTSSHIREGKTSGNTIYF.